This T cell receptor (beta chain) was sequenced in a study of T cell responses to AZD1222 COVID-19 vaccine. The V end lost 7 bases, the J end lost 0 bases, and 13 bases lay between the germline ends. The CDR3 extends over 15 amino acids. Germline V gene data show CDR1 as MNHEY and CDR2 as SVGAGI. Assay used: immunoSEQ multiplex PCR; TCRdb lists only in-frame clones, some missing. This table has about 150,000 clones, about 81% appearing once. The chain links TRBV6-5 to TRBJ1-5; TRBD1 is a possible D gene (6 bases). The receptor was isolated from an adult in good health. Specimen: peripheral blood, collected on day 0 of MenACWY control vaccination. The CDR3 DNA is TGTGCCAGCACCCTCGACAGGCTTAGCAATCAGCCCCAGCATTTT. It codes for CASTLDRLSNQPQHF.